These 9 T cell receptor beta chains share one sample of origin, sequenced in a study of blood T cell repertoires in COVID-19. Sequencing was performed with immunoSEQ multiplex PCR; in TCRdb, only in-frame clones are kept and a portion is missing. The sample contains 90,000 to 100,000 clones, 75% to 90% of which appear only once. Sequenced: peripheral blood. The receptors stem from a man older than 75 with acute or convalescent COVID-19.

This clone showed up just once. This chain links TRBV19 with TRBJ1-4, with D unresolved. Trimming left V 5 bases short and J 8 bases short, with 21 bases between. The V gene's germline CDR1 is LNHDA and CDR2 SQIVND (reference sequence). The CDR3 covers 16 residues. The CDR3 DNA reads TGTGCCAGTAGTCCCCAAAGAGGGCCACAGATGGAAAAACTGTTTTTT. Protein: CASSPQRGPQMEKLFF.

The chain has TRBV6-2 or TRBV6-3 and TRBJ1-3; a weak D match, TRBD1 (5 bases). The V and J ends lost 2 bases and 0 bases respectively, with 8 bases between them. Looked up from germline, CDR1 is MNHEY and CDR2 is SVGEGT. This CDR3 region has 15 residues. The CDR3: CASSYKGHSGNTIYF. The CDR3 DNA reads as TGTGCCAGCAGTTACAAGGGGCACTCTGGAAACACCATATATTTT.

V usage is TRBV2 and J usage is TRBJ1-5, with 8 bases identical to TRBD1. The CDR3 consists of 16 residues. Trimming removed 5 bases from V and 0 bases from J; junction bases left unmatched: 6. Per the germline V gene, CDR1 is SNHLY and CDR2 is FYNNEI. CDR3 sequence: CASSSGQAFSNQPQHF. DNA for the CDR3: TGTGCCAGCAGTTCGGGACAGGCCTTTAGCAATCAGCCCCAGCATTTT.

CDR3 sequence: CASSLATAEAFF. The CDR3 DNA reads as TGTGCCAGCAGCTTAGCCACGGCTGAAGCTTTCTTT. The chain employs TRBV7-9 and TRBJ1-1; D not certain. CDR3 length: 12 residues. V dropped 0 bases and J dropped 6 bases, with 5 bases sitting between them. Germline-derived CDR1 and CDR2 are SEHNR and FQNEAQ (reference sequence).

This rearrangement joins TRBV29-1 to TRBJ2-1; D might be TRBD2 (7 bases). The CDR3 runs 13 residues. Deletions cut 4 bases from V and 14 bases from J, with 21 bases between. Germline V gene data show CDR1 as SQVTM and CDR2 as ANQGSEA. The CDR3 loop is CSVGRGGGNTEFF. The CDR3 nucleotides are TGCAGCGTTGGGAGGGGAGGGGGAAACACTGAGTTCTTC.

The chain links TRBV7-2 to TRBJ2-7; 10 bases are a match to TRBD2. The germline V gene encodes CDR1 SGHTA and CDR2 FQGNSA. J gave up 1 base and V 5 bases, and 8 bases lay outside the gene matches. CDR3 length equals 16 residues. The chain's CDR3 is CASSLRLAGPSYEQYF. The CDR3 nucleotides read TGTGCCAGCAGCCTAAGACTAGCGGGCCCGTCCTACGAGCAGTACTTC.

The J gene is TRBJ1-2, the V gene TRBV5-1, with unresolved D. Germline CDR1 SGHRS, CDR2 YFSETQ. This CDR3 is 15 amino acids long. Between the trimmed V and J ends, which lost 0 bases and 4 bases, there was a span of 13 bases. In DNA form, the CDR3 reads TGCGCCAGCAGCTTGGACCCAGAGGGCATCTATGGCTACACCTTC. It translates to CASSLDPEGIYGYTF.

This sequence joins TRBV20-1 and TRBJ1-2, with TRBD1 identical over 10 bases. CDR3 length: 12 amino acids. The germline gives CDR1 DFQATT, CDR2 SNEGSKA (reference sequence). The junction had 2 bases not matched to a gene; V was cut back by 4 bases and J by 6 bases. CDR3 sequence: CSATDRGHGYTF. CDR3 DNA sequence: TGCAGTGCTACTGACAGGGGGCATGGCTACACCTTC.

The rearrangement joins TRBV4-2 to TRBJ2-6, with D perhaps TRBD1 (5 bases). The CDR3 covers 17 residues. Trimming removed 0 bases from V and 4 bases from J, with 13 bases in between. The germline gives CDR1 LGHNA, CDR2 YNFKEQ. CDR3 loop: CASSQDGHRTGANVLTF. DNA of the CDR3: TGTGCCAGCAGCCAAGACGGACATAGGACCGGGGCCAACGTCCTGACTTTC.